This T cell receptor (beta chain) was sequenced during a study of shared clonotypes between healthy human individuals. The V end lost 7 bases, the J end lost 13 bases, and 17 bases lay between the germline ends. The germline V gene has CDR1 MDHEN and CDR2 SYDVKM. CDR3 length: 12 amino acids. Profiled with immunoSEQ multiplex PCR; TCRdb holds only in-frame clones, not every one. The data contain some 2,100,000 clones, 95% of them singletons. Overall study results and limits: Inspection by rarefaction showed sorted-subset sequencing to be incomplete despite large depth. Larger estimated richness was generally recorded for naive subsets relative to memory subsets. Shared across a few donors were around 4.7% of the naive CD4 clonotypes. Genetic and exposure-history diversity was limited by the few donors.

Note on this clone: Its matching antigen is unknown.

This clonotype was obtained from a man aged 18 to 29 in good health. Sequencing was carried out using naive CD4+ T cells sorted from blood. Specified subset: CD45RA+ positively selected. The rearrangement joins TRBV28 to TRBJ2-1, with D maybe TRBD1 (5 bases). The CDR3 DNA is TGTGCCAGCAAACTGACAGTGGGTCTCCAGTTCTTC. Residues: CASKLTVGLQFF.